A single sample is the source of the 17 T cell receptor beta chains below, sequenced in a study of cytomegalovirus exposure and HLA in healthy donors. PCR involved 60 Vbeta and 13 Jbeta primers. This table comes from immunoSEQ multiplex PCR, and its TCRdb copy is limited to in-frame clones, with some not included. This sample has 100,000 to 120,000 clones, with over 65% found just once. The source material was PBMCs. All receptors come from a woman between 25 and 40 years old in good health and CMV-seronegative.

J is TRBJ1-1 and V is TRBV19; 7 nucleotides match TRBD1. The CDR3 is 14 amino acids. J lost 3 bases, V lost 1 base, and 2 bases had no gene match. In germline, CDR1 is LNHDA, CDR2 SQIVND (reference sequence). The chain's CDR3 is CASSIGGTDTEAFF. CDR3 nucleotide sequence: TGTGCCAGTAGTATAGGTGGGACAGACACTGAAGCTTTCTTT.

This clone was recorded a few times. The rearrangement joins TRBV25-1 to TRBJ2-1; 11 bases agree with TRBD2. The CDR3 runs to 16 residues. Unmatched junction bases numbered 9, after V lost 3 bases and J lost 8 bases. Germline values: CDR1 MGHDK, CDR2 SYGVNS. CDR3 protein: CASSDHSGGAVDEQFF. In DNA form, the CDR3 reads TGTGCCAGCAGTGATCATAGCGGGGGGGCCGTCGATGAGCAGTTCTTC.

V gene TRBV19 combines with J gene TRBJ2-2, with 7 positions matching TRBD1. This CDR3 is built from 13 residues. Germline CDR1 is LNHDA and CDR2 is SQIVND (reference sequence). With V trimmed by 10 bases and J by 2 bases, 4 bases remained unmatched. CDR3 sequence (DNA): TGTGCCATTGGGACAGTCAACACCGGGGAGCTGTTTTTT. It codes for CAIGTVNTGELFF. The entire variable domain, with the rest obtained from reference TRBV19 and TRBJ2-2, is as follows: DGGITQSPKYLFRKEGQNVTLSCEQNLNHDAMYWYRQDPGQGLRLIYYSQIVNDFQKGDIAEGYSVSREKKESFPLTVTSAQKNPTAFYLCAIGTVNTGELFFGEGSRLTVL.

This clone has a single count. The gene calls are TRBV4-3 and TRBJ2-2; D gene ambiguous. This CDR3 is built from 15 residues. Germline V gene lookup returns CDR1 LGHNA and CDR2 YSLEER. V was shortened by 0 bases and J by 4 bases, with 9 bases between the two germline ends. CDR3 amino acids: CASSQDSPGTGELFF. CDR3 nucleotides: TGCGCCAGCAGCCAAGATTCCCCCGGCACCGGGGAGCTGTTTTTT.

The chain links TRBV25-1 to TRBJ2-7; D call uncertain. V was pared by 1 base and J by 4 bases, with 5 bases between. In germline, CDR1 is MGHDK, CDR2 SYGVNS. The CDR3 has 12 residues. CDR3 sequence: CASSESLYEQYF. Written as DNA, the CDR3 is TGTGCCAGCAGTGAATCCCTATACGAGCAGTACTTC.

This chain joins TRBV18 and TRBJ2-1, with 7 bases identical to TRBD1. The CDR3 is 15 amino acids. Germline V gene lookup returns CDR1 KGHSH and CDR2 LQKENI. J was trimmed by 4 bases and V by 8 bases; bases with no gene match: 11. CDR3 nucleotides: TGTGCCAGCACCGTATCAAGGGGGCCATACAATGAGCAGTTCTTC. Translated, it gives CASTVSRGPYNEQFF.

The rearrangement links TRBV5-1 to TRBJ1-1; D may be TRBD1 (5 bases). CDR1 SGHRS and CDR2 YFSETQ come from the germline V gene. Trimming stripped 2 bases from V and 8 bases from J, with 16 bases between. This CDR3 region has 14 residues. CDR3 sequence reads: CASSLTGMRGEAFF. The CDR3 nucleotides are TGCGCCAGCAGCTTAACAGGTATGCGGGGAGAAGCTTTCTTT.

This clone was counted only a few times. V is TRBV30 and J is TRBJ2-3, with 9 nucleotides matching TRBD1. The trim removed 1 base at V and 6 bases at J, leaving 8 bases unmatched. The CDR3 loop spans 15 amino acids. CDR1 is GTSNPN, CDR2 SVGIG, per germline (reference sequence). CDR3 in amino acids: CAWSAGTGMMDTQYF. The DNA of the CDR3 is TGTGCCTGGAGTGCTGGGACAGGGATGATGGATACGCAGTATTTT. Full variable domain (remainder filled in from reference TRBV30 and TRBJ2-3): SQTIHQWPATLVQPVGSPLSLECTVEGTSNPNLYWYRQAAGRGLQLLFYSVGIGQISSEVPQNLSASRPQDRQFILSSKKLLLSDSGFYLCAWSAGTGMMDTQYFGPGTRLTVL.

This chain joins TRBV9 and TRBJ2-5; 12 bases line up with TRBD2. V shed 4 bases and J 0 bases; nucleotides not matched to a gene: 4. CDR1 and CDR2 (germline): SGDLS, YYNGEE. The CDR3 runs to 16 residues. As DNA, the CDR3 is TGTGCCAGCAGCCTCGGACTAGCGGGGTACCAAGAGACCCAGTACTTC. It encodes CASSLGLAGYQETQYF.

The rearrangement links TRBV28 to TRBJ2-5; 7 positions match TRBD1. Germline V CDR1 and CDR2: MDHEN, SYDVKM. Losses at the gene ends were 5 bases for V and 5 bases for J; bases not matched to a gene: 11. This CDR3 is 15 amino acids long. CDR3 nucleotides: TGTGCCAGCAGTAGTCGGGACAGCCTGGGGGAGACCCAGTACTTC. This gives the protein CASSSRDSLGETQYF.

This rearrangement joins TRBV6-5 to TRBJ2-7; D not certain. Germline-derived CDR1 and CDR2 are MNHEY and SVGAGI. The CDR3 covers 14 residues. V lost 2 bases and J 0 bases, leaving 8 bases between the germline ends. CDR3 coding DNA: TGTGCCAGCAGTTACGACCAGGTCTCCTACGAGCAGTACTTC. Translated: CASSYDQVSYEQYF.

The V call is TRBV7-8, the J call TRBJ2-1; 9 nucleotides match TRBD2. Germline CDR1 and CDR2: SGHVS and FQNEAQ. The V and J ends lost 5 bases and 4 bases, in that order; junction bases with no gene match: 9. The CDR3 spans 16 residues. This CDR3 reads CASSPTRLAVYNEQFF. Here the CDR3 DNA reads TGTGCCAGCAGCCCAACTCGACTAGCGGTATACAATGAGCAGTTCTTC. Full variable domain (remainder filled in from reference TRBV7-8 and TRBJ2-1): GAGVSQSPRYKVAKRGQDVALRCDPISGHVSLFWYQQALGQGPEFLTYFQNEAQLDKSGLPSDRFFAERPEGSVSTLKIQRTQQEDSAVYLCASSPTRLAVYNEQFFGPGTRLTVL.

CDR3: CSAGEVAEAFF. CDR3 in DNA: TGCAGTGCTGGGGAGGTCGCTGAAGCTTTCTTT. V is TRBV20-1 and J is TRBJ1-1; D is uncertain. The germline gives CDR1 DFQATT, CDR2 SNEGSKA (reference sequence). The V gene lost 5 bases and the J gene lost 6 bases, with 10 bases spanning the gap. The CDR3 is 11 residues long.

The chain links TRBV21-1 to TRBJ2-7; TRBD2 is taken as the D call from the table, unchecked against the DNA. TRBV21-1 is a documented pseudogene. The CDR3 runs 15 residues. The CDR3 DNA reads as TGTGCCAGCAGCAATAGGACTAGCGGGAACTACGAGCAGTACTTC. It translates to CASSNRTSGNYEQYF.

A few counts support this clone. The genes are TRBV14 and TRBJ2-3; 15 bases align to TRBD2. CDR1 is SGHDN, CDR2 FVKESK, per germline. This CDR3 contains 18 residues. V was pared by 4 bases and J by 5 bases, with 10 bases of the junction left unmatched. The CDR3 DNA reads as TGTGCCAGCAGCCTTGGGACTAGCGGGGGGTCCACCGGAGATACGCAGTATTTT. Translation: CASSLGTSGGSTGDTQYF.

DNA for the CDR3: TGCGCCAGCAGGGAGGACGACTACGAGGGGACCCAGTACTTC. Its translation: CASREDDYEGTQYF. The rearrangement links TRBV5-1 to TRBJ2-5; the D gene is possibly TRBD2 (5 bases). Trimming removed 5 bases at V and 7 bases at J, with 18 bases between. The CDR3 totals 14 residues. CDR1 and CDR2 from the germline V gene are SGHRS and YFSETQ.

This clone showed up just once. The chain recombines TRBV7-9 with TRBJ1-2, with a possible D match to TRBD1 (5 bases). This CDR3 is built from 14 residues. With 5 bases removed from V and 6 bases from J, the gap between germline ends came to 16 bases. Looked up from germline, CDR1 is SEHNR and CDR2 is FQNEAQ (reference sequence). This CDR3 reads CASSTNQGVDGYTF. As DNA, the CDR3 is TGTGCCAGCAGCACCAACCAGGGTGTTGATGGCTACACCTTC.